The rows below give T cell receptor beta chains drawn from one sample of a study of T-cell reconstitution after alpha-beta-depleted transplantation in children. TCRdb used MiXCR to reprocess the PCR reads, holding one entry per CDR3 protein. The sample records 500,000 or so distinct CDR3 sequences, roughly 33% being singletons. The material sequenced was PBMCs from the stem cell graft donor, taken from the stem cell graft. These receptors originate from a human donor who donated a stem cell graft to a child with aplastic anemia. The CDR3 runs from the conserved cysteine through the conserved F or W. Fields, in order: D gene, J gene, V gene, clone size, CDR3 protein, CDR3 DNA. D genes are given only for firm matches. Clone size is stated in some rows and not others, as once, few, many or a class when expanded.

d_call: TRBD1
j_call: TRBJ2-7
v_call: TRBV5-1
clone_size: -
cdr3_aa: CASSTRQGSSYEQYF
cdr3_nt: TGCGCCAGCAGCACAAGACAGGGAAGCTCCTACGAGCAGTACTTC

d_call: TRBD1
j_call: TRBJ1-5
v_call: TRBV20-1
clone_size: few
cdr3_aa: CSASKGGDQPQHF
cdr3_nt: TGCAGTGCTAGTAAAGGGGGCGATCAGCCCCAGCATTTT

d_call: -
j_call: TRBJ1-1
v_call: TRBV29-1
clone_size: few
cdr3_aa: CSVASYSAPLEAFF
cdr3_nt: TGCAGCGTTGCATCCTACAGCGCGCCTTTGGAAGCTTTCTTT

d_call: -
j_call: TRBJ2-7
v_call: TRBV5-4
clone_size: -
cdr3_aa: CASSLPRGNSHEQYF
cdr3_nt: TGTGCCAGCAGCTTACCCAGGGGTAATAGCCACGAGCAGTACTTC

d_call: TRBD1
j_call: TRBJ2-6
v_call: TRBV30
clone_size: -
cdr3_aa: CAWTMGQISGANVLTF
cdr3_nt: TGTGCCTGGACTATGGGACAGATCTCTGGGGCCAACGTCCTGACTTTC

d_call: -
j_call: TRBJ2-5
v_call: TRBV5-1
clone_size: few
cdr3_aa: CASSFGDSLYQETQYF
cdr3_nt: TGCGCCAGCAGCTTCGGCGACAGTTTGTACCAAGAGACCCAGTACTTC

d_call: -
j_call: TRBJ1-1
v_call: TRBV27
clone_size: -
cdr3_aa: CASSLSQTVNTEAFF
cdr3_nt: TGTGCCAGCAGTTTATCACAGACTGTGAACACTGAAGCTTTCTTT

d_call: -
j_call: TRBJ1-4
v_call: TRBV11-2
clone_size: few
cdr3_aa: CASNALTGRGEKLFF
cdr3_nt: TGTGCCAGCAACGCACTCACCGGGCGCGGTGAAAAACTGTTTTTT

d_call: TRBD2
j_call: TRBJ2-1
v_call: TRBV29-1
clone_size: -
cdr3_aa: CSVEAIWIAGMNEQFF
cdr3_nt: TGCAGCGTTGAAGCTATCTGGATAGCGGGAATGAATGAGCAGTTCTTC

d_call: -
j_call: TRBJ2-3
v_call: TRBV7-9
clone_size: many
cdr3_aa: CASSLESDTQYF
cdr3_nt: TGTGCCAGCAGCTTAGAATCAGATACGCAGTATTTT

d_call: -
j_call: TRBJ2-2
v_call: TRBV7-2
clone_size: -
cdr3_aa: CASSFIPGPRTGELFF
cdr3_nt: TGTGCCAGCAGCTTCATACCGGGACCGAGGACCGGGGAGCTGTTTTTT

d_call: -
j_call: TRBJ2-2
v_call: TRBV29-1
clone_size: few
cdr3_aa: CSVETSAIGELFF
cdr3_nt: TGCAGCGTTGAAACGTCCGCCATCGGGGAGCTGTTTTTT

d_call: -
j_call: TRBJ2-7
v_call: TRBV28
clone_size: -
cdr3_aa: CASSFSGRMNYEQYF
cdr3_nt: TGTGCCAGCAGTTTCTCGGGCAGGATGAACTACGAGCAGTACTTC

d_call: TRBD2
j_call: TRBJ2-3
v_call: TRBV6-5
clone_size: few
cdr3_aa: CASSYPHPGLAVPDTQYF
cdr3_nt: TGTGCCAGCAGTTACCCACACCCGGGACTAGCAGTTCCAGATACGCAGTATTTT

d_call: TRBD1
j_call: TRBJ2-1
v_call: TRBV6-2/TRBV6-3
clone_size: -
cdr3_aa: CASSEPRSTGNEQFF
cdr3_nt: TGTGCCAGCAGCGAACCCAGGTCGACAGGGAATGAGCAGTTCTTC

d_call: TRBD1
j_call: TRBJ1-1
v_call: TRBV12-3/TRBV12-4
clone_size: few
cdr3_aa: CASRRTGRMNTEAFF
cdr3_nt: TGTGCCAGCAGAAGGACAGGCCGCATGAACACTGAAGCTTTCTTT

d_call: TRBD1
j_call: TRBJ2-1
v_call: TRBV7-8
clone_size: -
cdr3_aa: CASSLAWQGDYNEQFF
cdr3_nt: TGTGCCAGCAGCTTAGCTTGGCAGGGGGACTACAATGAGCAGTTCTTC

d_call: -
j_call: TRBJ2-6
v_call: TRBV6-4
clone_size: few
cdr3_aa: CASSAPGAFFGSGANVLTF
cdr3_nt: TGTGCCAGCAGTGCTCCAGGGGCTTTTTTCGGTTCCGGGGCCAACGTCCTGACTTTC

d_call: -
j_call: TRBJ2-1
v_call: TRBV7-2
clone_size: few
cdr3_aa: CASSLAKSYNEQFF
cdr3_nt: TGTGCCAGCAGCTTAGCTAAGAGCTACAATGAGCAGTTCTTC

d_call: -
j_call: TRBJ2-1
v_call: TRBV30
clone_size: few
cdr3_aa: CAWSSEWEQFF
cdr3_nt: TGTGCCTGGAGTTCTGAATGGGAGCAGTTCTTC

d_call: -
j_call: TRBJ2-5
v_call: TRBV10-3
clone_size: many
cdr3_aa: CASGYDPLQTQYF
cdr3_nt: TGTGCCTCAGGGTACGACCCGTTGCAGACCCAGTACTTC

d_call: -
j_call: TRBJ1-1
v_call: TRBV6-1
clone_size: -
cdr3_aa: CASRWTATSPDTEAFF
cdr3_nt: TGTGCCAGCAGGTGGACAGCTACTTCCCCTGACACTGAAGCTTTCTTT

d_call: TRBD2
j_call: TRBJ2-7
v_call: TRBV20-1
clone_size: -
cdr3_aa: CSAQGQREFSYEQYF
cdr3_nt: TGCAGTGCCCAGGGCCAGCGGGAGTTCTCCTACGAGCAGTACTTC

d_call: TRBD2
j_call: TRBJ2-2
v_call: TRBV5-5
clone_size: few
cdr3_aa: CASSFSAGGPGGELFF
cdr3_nt: TGTGCCAGCAGCTTTTCTGCGGGAGGGCCCGGCGGGGAGCTGTTTTTT

d_call: -
j_call: TRBJ2-1
v_call: TRBV15
clone_size: few
cdr3_aa: CATSSLLGSSYNEQFF
cdr3_nt: TGTGCCACCAGCAGCCTACTAGGTAGCTCCTACAATGAGCAGTTCTTC

d_call: -
j_call: TRBJ1-5
v_call: TRBV7-2
clone_size: few
cdr3_aa: CASSLGTLGQPQHF
cdr3_nt: TGTGCCAGCAGCTTAGGGACACTCGGACAGCCCCAGCATTTT

d_call: -
j_call: TRBJ1-2
v_call: TRBV4-3
clone_size: few
cdr3_aa: CASSQWNYGYTF
cdr3_nt: TGCGCCAGCAGCCAATGGAACTATGGCTACACCTTC

d_call: -
j_call: TRBJ1-5
v_call: TRBV12-3/TRBV12-4
clone_size: -
cdr3_aa: CASSRQAPNQPQHF
cdr3_nt: TGTGCCAGCAGCCGACAGGCGCCCAATCAGCCCCAGCATTTT

d_call: -
j_call: TRBJ2-1
v_call: TRBV7-8
clone_size: -
cdr3_aa: CASSLFPAEYNEQFF
cdr3_nt: TGTGCCAGCAGCTTATTTCCAGCGGAGTACAATGAGCAGTTCTTC

d_call: TRBD2
j_call: TRBJ2-1
v_call: TRBV29-1
clone_size: few
cdr3_aa: CSVEPAGRGNEQFF
cdr3_nt: TGCAGCGTTGAACCAGCGGGACGGGGCAATGAGCAGTTCTTC